This TCR beta chain is drawn from a study of beta chain features in type 1 diabetes. The overall study: Patients shared similar age, gender and cell yields with healthy donors.

This clone was seen only a few times. The whole isolated RNA underwent reverse transcription, so sequencing captured expressed TCRB transcripts. The data were produced by immunoSEQ multiplex PCR, yet TCRdb's version contains in-frame clones alone and is incomplete. The sample lists about 140,000 clones; approximately 10% were seen once. Germline V lookup: CDR1 LNHNV, CDR2 YYDKDF (reference sequence). V lost 4 bases to trimming and J lost 4 bases; unmatched junction nucleotides: 4. The CDR3 has 14 amino acids. Every donor had blood drawn once into heparin, around 120 mL on average. The specimen was central memory CD4+ T cells from blood. The source is a woman between 35 and 50 years old in good health. V and J are TRBV15 and TRBJ2-1; 7 bases fit TRBD1. As DNA, the CDR3 is TGTGCCACCAGCATAGGACAGGAGTACAATGAGCAGTTCTTC. As protein: CATSIGQEYNEQFF.